This T cell receptor beta chain originates from a study of response to subunit inactivated influenza vaccine. A remark on this clonotype: Possible read error: a much larger clone is one base away.

Germline values: CDR1 DFQATT, CDR2 SNEGSKA (reference sequence). The CDR3 contains 15 residues. Deletions cut 0 bases from V and 0 bases from J, with 9 bases between. Using its own MiXCR run on the RT-PCR reads, TCRdb lists one record per CDR3 protein. The sample includes over 650,000 distinct CDR3 sequences, 15% to 20% of them seen just once. The TCR sequence derives from a man between 50 and 59 years old who received an inactivated influenza vaccine. The gene calls are TRBV20-1 and TRBJ1-5, with no clear D. Sequences were derived from PBMCs from blood, sampled around 5 days after vaccination. CDR3 region: CSARDYRHSNQPQHF. Here the CDR3 DNA reads TGCAGTGCTAGAGATTACAGACATAGCAATCAGCCCCAGCATTTT.